The TCR beta chain under discussion was sequenced for a study of siplizumab effects on memory and regulatory T cells. Study-level findings and limits: Naive T cells were seen as more diverse than memory cells and as major alloresponse contributors.

Points on this clone: The target antigen is unknown.

Assay: immunoSEQ multiplex PCR; the TCRdb copy retains only in-frame clones and omits some. The sample lists roughly 40,000 clones, more than 70% occurring once. This TCR came from a human donor in good health. The sequencing input was naive CD4+ T cells sorted from blood.

CDR3 region: CASSIRGVAGNQPQHF. The CDR3 bases are TGTGCCAGCAGTATCAGGGGGGTTGCGGGCAATCAGCCCCAGCATTTT. The J gene is TRBJ1-5, the V gene TRBV27; the match to TRBD1 covers 7 bases. The junction had 9 bases not matched to a gene; V was cut back by 5 bases and J by 2 bases. This CDR3 has 16 amino acids. From germline, CDR1 is MNHEY and CDR2 SMNVEV (reference sequence).